This record looks at one T cell receptor (beta chain) sequence and its context. The CDR3 is 11 amino acids. Trimming took off 1 base at V and 8 bases at J, with 3 bases between the two ends. Germline CDR1 and CDR2: MDHEN and SYDVKM. The sample originates from a study of blood T cell repertoires in COVID-19. Study overall: PBMCs, B-cell-depleted T cells, or T cells were the source of the cDNA or gDNA that made up the material.

Method: immunoSEQ multiplex PCR; TCRdb's copy keeps in-frame clones and lacks some. The repertoire includes about 150,000 clones, around 81% of them detected once, and more than 7.5% sits in the top ten. Sequenced material: peripheral blood. This clonotype was sampled from a woman aged 55-75 years with active or convalescent COVID-19. The chain carries TRBV28 and TRBJ2-1; D is unclear. Here the CDR3 reads CASSLSYEQFF. As DNA, the CDR3 is TGTGCCAGCAGTTTATCCTATGAGCAGTTCTTC. Filled out from reference TRBV28 and TRBJ2-1, the complete variable domain reads DVKVTQSSRYLVKRTGEKVFLECVQDMDHENMFWYRQDPGLGLRLIYFSYDVKMKEKGDIPEGYSVSREKKERFSLILESASTNQTSMYLCASSLSYEQFFGPGTRLTVL.